The source of this T cell receptor (beta chain) is a study of T-cell memory formation after mild COVID-19. Study outcomes and limitations: Clones contracting across day 15 to 85 had a balanced CD4/CD8 profile; later expanding clones leaned CD4+.

TCRdb reprocessed the 5' RACE reads via MiXCR and lists one record per CDR3 protein. Of approximately 350,000 distinct CDR3 sequences listed, over 25% were seen once; the top ten hold roughly 14%. This clonotype was seen a handful of times. Its antigen is still unknown. V lost 4 bases, J lost 7 bases, and 20 bases lay in between. The CDR3 runs to 15 residues. This clonotype originated in an adult woman who had mild COVID-19 (a few samples of this study predate the infection). Cell type and time point are not known. The chain carries TRBV12-3 or TRBV12-4 and TRBJ2-7; either TRBD1 or TRBD2 may fit D (5 bases each). The sequenced material came from PBMCs or a T cell subset sorted from them (not recorded which). CDR3 sequence: CASSSGRNSPSEQYF. Written as DNA, the CDR3 is TGTGCCAGCAGTTCGGGACGGAACTCACCTAGTGAGCAGTACTTC.